This T cell receptor beta chain is drawn from a study of cytomegalovirus exposure and HLA in healthy donors. CDR3 length: 14 residues. CDR1 is MNHNS and CDR2 is SASEGT in the germline V gene. Regarding the study as a whole: Across all donors, roughly uniform sequencing depth was an assumption of the presence/absence analyses. Many donors carried some public TCRs, although rarity characterized most TCR sequences.

On this clone: Its antigen is unidentified.

With 60 Vbeta and 13 Jbeta primers, the PCR was carried out. The protocol was immunoSEQ multiplex PCR, while the TCRdb copy is restricted to in-frame clones and leaves out a portion. In the table there are just over 150,000 clones, around 83% of which are singletons. This clonotype was obtained from a woman aged 18-35 years in good health and CMV-seronegative. The source material was PBMCs. This sequence joins TRBV6-1 and TRBJ2-5, with 11 bases matching TRBD2. The last part of the DNA fits TRBJ2-7 better; the J call may be wrong. CDR3 sequence (DNA): TGTGCCGGTTCACAAACTAGCGGGAGCTACGAGCAGTACTTC. It specifies CAGSQTSGSYEQYF.